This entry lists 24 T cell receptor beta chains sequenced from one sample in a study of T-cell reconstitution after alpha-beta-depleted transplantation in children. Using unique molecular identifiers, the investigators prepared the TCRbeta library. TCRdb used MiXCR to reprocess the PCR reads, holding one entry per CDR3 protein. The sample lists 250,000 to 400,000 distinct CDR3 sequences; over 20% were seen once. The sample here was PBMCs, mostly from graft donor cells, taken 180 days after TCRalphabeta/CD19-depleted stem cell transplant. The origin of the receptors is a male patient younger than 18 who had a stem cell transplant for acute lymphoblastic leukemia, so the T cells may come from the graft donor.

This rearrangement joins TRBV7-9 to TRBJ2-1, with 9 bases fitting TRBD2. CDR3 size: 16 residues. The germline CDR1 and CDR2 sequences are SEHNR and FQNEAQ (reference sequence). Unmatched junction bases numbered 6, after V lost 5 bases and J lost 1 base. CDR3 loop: CASSAQAGGSYNEQFF. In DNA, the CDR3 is TGTGCCAGCAGCGCCCAAGCGGGGGGTTCCTACAATGAGCAGTTCTTC. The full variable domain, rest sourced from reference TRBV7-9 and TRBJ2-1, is DTGVSQNPRHKITKRGQNVTFRCDPISEHNRLYWYRQTLGQGPEFLTYFQNEAQLEKSRLLSDRFSAERPKGSFSTLEIQRTEQGDSAMYLCASSAQAGGSYNEQFFGPGTRLTVL.

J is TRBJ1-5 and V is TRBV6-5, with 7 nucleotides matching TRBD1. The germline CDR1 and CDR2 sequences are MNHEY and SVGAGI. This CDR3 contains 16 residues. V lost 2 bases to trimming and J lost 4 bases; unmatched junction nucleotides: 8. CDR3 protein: CASSYLSGGGNQPQHF. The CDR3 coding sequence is TGTGCCAGCAGTTACCTCTCAGGGGGTGGTAATCAGCCCCAGCATTTT.

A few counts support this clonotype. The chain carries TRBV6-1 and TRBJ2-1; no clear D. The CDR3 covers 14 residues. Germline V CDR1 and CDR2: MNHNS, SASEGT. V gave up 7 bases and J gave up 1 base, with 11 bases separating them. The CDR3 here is CASTSTVSYNEQFF. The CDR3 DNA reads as TGTGCCAGCACCTCGACCGTATCCTACAATGAGCAGTTCTTC.

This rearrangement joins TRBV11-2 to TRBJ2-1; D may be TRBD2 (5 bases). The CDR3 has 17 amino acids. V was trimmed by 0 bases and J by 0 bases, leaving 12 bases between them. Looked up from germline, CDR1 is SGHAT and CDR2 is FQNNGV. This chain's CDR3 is CASSLDRGDRSYNEQFF. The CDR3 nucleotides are TGTGCCAGCAGCTTAGACCGGGGTGATCGCTCCTACAATGAGCAGTTCTTC. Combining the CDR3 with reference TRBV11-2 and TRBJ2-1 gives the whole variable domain EAGVAQSPRYKIIEKRQSVAFWCNPISGHATLYWYQQILGQGPKLLIQFQNNGVVDDSQLPKDRFSAERLKGVDSTLKIQPAKLEDSAVYLCASSLDRGDRSYNEQFFGPGTRLTVL.

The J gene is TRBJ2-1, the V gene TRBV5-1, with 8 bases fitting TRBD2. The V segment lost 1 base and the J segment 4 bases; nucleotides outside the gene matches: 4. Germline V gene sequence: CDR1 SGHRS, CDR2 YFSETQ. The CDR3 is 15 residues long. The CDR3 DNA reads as TGCGCCAGCAGCTTGCGGCGGGAGGAATACAATGAGCAGTTCTTC. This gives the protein CASSLRREEYNEQFF.

The CDR3 bases are TGTGCCAGCAGCGTGGACGGCCATAATGAAAAACTGTTTTTT. Translation: CASSVDGHNEKLFF. This sequence joins TRBV9 and TRBJ1-4; D remains unclear. The V end was cut by 2 bases, the J end by 4 bases, with 9 bases between. CDR1 is SGDLS and CDR2 is YYNGEE in the germline V gene. This CDR3 has 14 amino acids.

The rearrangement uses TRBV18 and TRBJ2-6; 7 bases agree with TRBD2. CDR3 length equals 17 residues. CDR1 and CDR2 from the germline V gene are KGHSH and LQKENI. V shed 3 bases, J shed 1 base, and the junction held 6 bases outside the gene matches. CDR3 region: CASSPSAGISGANVLTF. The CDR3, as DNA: TGTGCCAGCTCACCTTCAGCGGGGATATCTGGGGCCAACGTCCTGACTTTC.

CDR3 residues: CASSLLADPYNEQFF. The CDR3 DNA follows: TGTGCCAGCAGCTTATTAGCGGATCCATACAATGAGCAGTTCTTC. The genes are TRBV7-3 and TRBJ2-1; D is perhaps TRBD2 (6 bases). The V gene lost 2 bases and the J gene lost 4 bases, with 12 bases spanning the gap. The CDR3 length is 15 residues. Germline CDR1 is SGHTA and CDR2 is FQGTGA.

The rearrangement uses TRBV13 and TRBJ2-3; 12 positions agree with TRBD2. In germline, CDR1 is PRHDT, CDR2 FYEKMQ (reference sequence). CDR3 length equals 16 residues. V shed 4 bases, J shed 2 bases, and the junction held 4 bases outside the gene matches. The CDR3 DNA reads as TGTGCCAGCAGCTGGAGACTAGCGGGAGCCACAGATACGCAGTATTTT. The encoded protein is CASSWRLAGATDTQYF.

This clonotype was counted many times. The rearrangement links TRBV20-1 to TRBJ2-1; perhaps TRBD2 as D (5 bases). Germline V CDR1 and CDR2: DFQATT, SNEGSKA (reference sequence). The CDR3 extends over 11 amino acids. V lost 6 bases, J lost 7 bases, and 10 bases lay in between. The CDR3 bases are TGCAGTGCCGCCCGGGAAAATGAGCAGTTCTTC. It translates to CSAARENEQFF.

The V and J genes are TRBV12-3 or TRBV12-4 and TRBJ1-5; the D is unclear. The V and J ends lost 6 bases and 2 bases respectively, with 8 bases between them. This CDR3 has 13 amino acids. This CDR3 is CASSPTGNQPQHF. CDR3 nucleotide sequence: TGTGCCAGCAGCCCCACAGGCAATCAGCCCCAGCATTTT.

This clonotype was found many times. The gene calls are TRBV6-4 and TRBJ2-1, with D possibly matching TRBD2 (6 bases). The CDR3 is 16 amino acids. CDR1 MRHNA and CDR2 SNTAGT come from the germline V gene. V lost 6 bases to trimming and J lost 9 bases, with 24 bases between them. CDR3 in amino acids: CASSAQTGTWGSEQFF. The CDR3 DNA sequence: TGTGCCAGCAGCGCCCAAACCGGGACTTGGGGGAGTGAGCAGTTCTTC.

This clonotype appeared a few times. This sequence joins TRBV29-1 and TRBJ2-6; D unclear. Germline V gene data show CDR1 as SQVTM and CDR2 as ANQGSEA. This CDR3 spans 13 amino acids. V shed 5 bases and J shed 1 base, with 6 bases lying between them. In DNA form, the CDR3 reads TGCAGCGTTCGGGTTTCTGGGGCCAACGTCCTGACTTTC. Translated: CSVRVSGANVLTF. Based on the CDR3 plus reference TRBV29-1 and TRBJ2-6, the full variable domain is SAVISQKPSRDICQRGTSLTIQCQVDSQVTMMFWYRQQPGQSLTLIATANQGSEATYESGFVIDKFPISRPNLTFSTLTVSNMSPEDSSIYLCSVRVSGANVLTFGAGSRLTVL.

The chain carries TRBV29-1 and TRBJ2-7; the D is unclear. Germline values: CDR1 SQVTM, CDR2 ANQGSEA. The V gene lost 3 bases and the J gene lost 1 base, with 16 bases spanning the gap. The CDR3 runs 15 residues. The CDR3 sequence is CSVDTARTGSYEQYF. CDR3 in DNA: TGCAGCGTTGATACTGCTCGGACCGGATCCTACGAGCAGTACTTC.

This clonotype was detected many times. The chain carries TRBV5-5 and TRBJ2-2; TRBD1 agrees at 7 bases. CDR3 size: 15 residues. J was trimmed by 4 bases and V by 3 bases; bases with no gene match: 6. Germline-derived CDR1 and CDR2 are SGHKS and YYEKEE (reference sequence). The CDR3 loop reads CASSYTEGATGELFF. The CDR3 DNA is TGTGCCAGCAGCTACACAGAGGGGGCCACCGGGGAGCTGTTTTTT.

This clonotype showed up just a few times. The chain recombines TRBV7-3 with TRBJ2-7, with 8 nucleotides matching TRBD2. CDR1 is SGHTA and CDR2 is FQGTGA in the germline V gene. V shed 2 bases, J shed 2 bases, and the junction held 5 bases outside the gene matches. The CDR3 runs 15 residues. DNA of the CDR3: TGTGCCAGCAGCTTAGCGGGAGGTGCGACCTACGAGCAGTACTTC. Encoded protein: CASSLAGGATYEQYF.

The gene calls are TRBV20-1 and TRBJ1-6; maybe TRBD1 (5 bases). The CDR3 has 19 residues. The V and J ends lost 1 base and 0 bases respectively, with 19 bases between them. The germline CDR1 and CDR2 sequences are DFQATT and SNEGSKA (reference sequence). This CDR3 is CSARVPQATHSSYNSPLHF. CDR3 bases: TGCAGTGCTAGAGTCCCACAGGCTACCCACAGCTCCTATAATTCACCCCTCCACTTT.

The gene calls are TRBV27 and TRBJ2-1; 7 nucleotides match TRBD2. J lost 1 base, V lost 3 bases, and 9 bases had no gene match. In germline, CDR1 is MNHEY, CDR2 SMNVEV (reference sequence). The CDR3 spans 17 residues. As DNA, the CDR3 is TGTGCCAGCAGTTTGGTTTATCGGGAGGATTCCTACAATGAGCAGTTCTTC. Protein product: CASSLVYREDSYNEQFF.

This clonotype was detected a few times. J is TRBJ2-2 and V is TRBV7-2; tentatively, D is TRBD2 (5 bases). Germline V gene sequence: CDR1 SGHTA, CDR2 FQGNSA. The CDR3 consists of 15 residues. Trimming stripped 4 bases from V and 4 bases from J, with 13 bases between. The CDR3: CASSSDYLSTGELFF. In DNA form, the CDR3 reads TGTGCCAGCAGCTCAGACTACTTGAGCACCGGGGAGCTGTTTTTT.

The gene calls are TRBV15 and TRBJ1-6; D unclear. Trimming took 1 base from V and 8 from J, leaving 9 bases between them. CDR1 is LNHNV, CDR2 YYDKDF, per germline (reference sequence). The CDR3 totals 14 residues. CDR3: CATSRAPWDSPLHF. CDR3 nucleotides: TGTGCCACCAGCAGAGCTCCATGGGATTCACCCCTCCACTTT. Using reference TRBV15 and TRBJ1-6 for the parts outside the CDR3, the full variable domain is DAMVIQNPRYQVTQFGKPVTLSCSQTLNHNVMYWYQQKSSQAPKLLFHYYDKDFNNEADTPDNFQSRRPNTSFCFLDIRSPGLGDTAMYLCATSRAPWDSPLHFGNGTRLTVT.

Here the CDR3 DNA reads TGTGCCAGTAGTCCGGGACTAGCGGTGAATAAGCAGTTCTTC. It is translated as CASSPGLAVNKQFF. This chain connects TRBV19 to TRBJ2-1, with TRBD2 matching over 11 bases. V dropped 5 bases and J dropped 11; count of bases not matched to a gene: 8. The CDR3 contains 14 residues. CDR1 and CDR2 from the germline V gene are LNHDA and SQIVND (reference sequence).

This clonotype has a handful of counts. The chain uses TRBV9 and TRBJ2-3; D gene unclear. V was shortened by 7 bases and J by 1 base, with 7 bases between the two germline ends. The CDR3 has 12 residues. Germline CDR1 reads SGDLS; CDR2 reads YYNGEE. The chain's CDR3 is CASGGGTDTQYF. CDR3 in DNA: TGTGCCAGCGGTGGAGGCACAGATACGCAGTATTTT.

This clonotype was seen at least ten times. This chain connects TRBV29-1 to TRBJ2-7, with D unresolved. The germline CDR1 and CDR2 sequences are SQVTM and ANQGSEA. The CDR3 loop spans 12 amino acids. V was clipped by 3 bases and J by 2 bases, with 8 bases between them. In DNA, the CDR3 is TGCAGCGTTGAGGGCAGAACCTACGAGCAGTACTTC. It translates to CSVEGRTYEQYF.

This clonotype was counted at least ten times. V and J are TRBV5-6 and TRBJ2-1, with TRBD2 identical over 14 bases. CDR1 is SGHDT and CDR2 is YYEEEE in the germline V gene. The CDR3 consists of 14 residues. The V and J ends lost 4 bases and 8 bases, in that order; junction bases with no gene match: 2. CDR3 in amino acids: CASSRTSGRHEQFF. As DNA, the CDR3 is TGTGCCAGCAGCAGGACTAGCGGGAGGCATGAGCAGTTCTTC.